The 22 T cell receptor beta chains listed next were all sequenced from one sample in a study of T cells in localized non-small cell lung cancer. TCRdb's copy holds only in-frame clones and misses some; the assay was immunoSEQ multiplex PCR. Of approximately 83,000 clones in the sample, 88% were seen once. This material consisted of peripheral blood, taken before any cancer treatment. The receptors originated from a woman aged 35 to 70 with stage I squamous cell lung carcinoma.

This chain uses TRBV18 with TRBJ2-7; 7 nucleotides line up with TRBD2. Germline assignment: CDR1 KGHSH and CDR2 LQKENI. The CDR3 extends over 13 amino acids. The V gene end was trimmed by 3 bases and the J gene end by 3 bases; junction bases not matched to a gene: 2. The CDR3 DNA reads TGTGCCAGCTCACCTTCGGGAGGCTACGAGCAGTACTTC. As protein: CASSPSGGYEQYF. Filled out from reference TRBV18 and TRBJ2-7, the complete variable domain reads NAGVMQNPRHLVRRRGQEARLRCSPMKGHSHVYWYRQLPEEGLKFMVYLQKENIIDESGMPKERFSAEFPKEGPSILRIQQVVRGDSAAYFCASSPSGGYEQYFGPGTRLTVT.

This rearrangement joins TRBV11-2 to TRBJ2-1; the D gene could be TRBD1 or TRBD2 (5 bases each). This CDR3 spans 12 amino acids. Germline V gene data show CDR1 as SGHAT and CDR2 as FQNNGV. The V gene lost 7 bases and the J gene lost 7 bases, with 11 bases spanning the gap. This CDR3 reads CASTFGGNEQFF. DNA of the CDR3: TGTGCCAGCACCTTTGGGGGTAATGAGCAGTTCTTC.

The chain combines TRBV2 with TRBJ2-3; unclear D gene. This CDR3 contains 15 residues. V was cut by 2 bases and J by 1 base, with 10 bases left in between. Germline V CDR1 and CDR2: SNHLY, FYNNEI. The CDR3 region is CASSEQATGTDTQYF. The CDR3 DNA reads as TGTGCCAGCAGTGAACAGGCGACGGGCACAGATACGCAGTATTTT.

This chain uses TRBV6-1 with TRBJ1-1; D is ambiguous. Germline V gene sequence: CDR1 MNHNS, CDR2 SASEGT. V was pared by 3 bases and J by 1 base, with 6 bases between. CDR3 length: 13 amino acids. Written as DNA, the CDR3 is TGTGCCAGCAGTGACCTTCAGAACACTGAAGCTTTCTTT. Amino acid sequence: CASSDLQNTEAFF.

V is TRBV11-3 and J is TRBJ1-1; no firm D call. Trimming cost V 4 bases and J 5 bases, with 8 bases left between them. CDR1 and CDR2 (germline): SGHNT, YENEEA. The CDR3 runs to 12 residues. CDR3 amino acids: CASSSGGTEAFF. DNA of the CDR3: TGTGCCAGCAGCTCGGGTGGGACTGAAGCTTTCTTT.

The chain uses TRBV29-1 and TRBJ1-1; D call uncertain. This CDR3 is 14 amino acids long. Germline assignment: CDR1 SQVTM and CDR2 ANQGSEA. Trimming stripped 4 bases from V and 2 bases from J, with 14 bases between. DNA of the CDR3: TGCAGCGTTGTGGGAGGACTGATCAACACTGAAGCTTTCTTT. This encodes CSVVGGLINTEAFF. Using reference TRBV29-1 and TRBJ1-1 for the parts outside the CDR3, the full variable domain is SAVISQKPSRDICQRGTSLTIQCQVDSQVTMMFWYRQQPGQSLTLIATANQGSEATYESGFVIDKFPISRPNLTFSTLTVSNMSPEDSSIYLCSVVGGLINTEAFFGQGTRLTVV.

This clone was detected a few times. The rearrangement links TRBV4-1 to TRBJ2-7; D unclear. The V gene's germline CDR1 is MGHRA and CDR2 YSYEKL. Trimming removed 2 bases from V and 1 base from J, with 12 bases in between. CDR3 length equals 15 residues. Written as DNA, the CDR3 is TGCGCCAGCAGCCAAACGACGGATTGGTCCTACGAGCAGTACTTC. This encodes CASSQTTDWSYEQYF.

This rearrangement joins TRBV5-1 to TRBJ2-2; D remains ambiguous. The CDR3 spans 16 residues. The germline V gene has CDR1 SGHRS and CDR2 YFSETQ. Trimming took 3 bases from V and 4 from J, leaving 16 bases between them. In DNA, the CDR3 is TGCGCCAGCAGCTCAAGGACGTATGGGTCCACCGGGGAGCTGTTTTTT. It codes for CASSSRTYGSTGELFF.

The V gene is TRBV9, the J gene TRBJ1-2, with TRBD1 as a possible D gene (5 bases). This CDR3 comprises 14 residues. Germline values: CDR1 SGDLS, CDR2 YYNGEE. V was shortened by 4 bases and J by 4 bases, with 14 bases between the two germline ends. CDR3 in DNA: TGTGCCAGCAGCATGTCCGGGGCCCGCTATGGCTACACCTTC. Its translation is CASSMSGARYGYTF. The variable domain in full, with the rest retrieved from reference TRBV9 and TRBJ1-2, is DSGVTQTPKHLITATGQRVTLRCSPRSGDLSVYWYQQSLDQGLQFLIQYYNGEERAKGNILERFSAQQFPDLHSELNLSSLELGDSALYFCASSMSGARYGYTFGSGTRLTVV.

A single count supports this clone. The gene calls are TRBV18 and TRBJ1-1, with D maybe TRBD1 (5 bases). The CDR3 totals 14 residues. Germline CDR1 reads KGHSH; CDR2 reads LQKENI. V was shortened by 1 base and J by 2 bases, with 8 bases between the two germline ends. The CDR3 bases are TGTGCCAGCTCACCACGGGGGGTCAACACTGAAGCTTTCTTT. Encoded protein: CASSPRGVNTEAFF.

This clone is a singleton in its sample. The gene calls are TRBV5-4 and TRBJ2-1, with 12 bases identical to TRBD1. The CDR3 runs to 15 residues. Germline-derived CDR1 and CDR2 are SGHNT and YYREEE (reference sequence). J was trimmed by 9 bases and V by 4 bases; bases with no gene match: 8. The chain's CDR3 is CASSKPGQGAVEQFF. CDR3 nucleotides: TGTGCCAGCAGCAAGCCGGGACAGGGGGCAGTTGAGCAGTTCTTC.

There are a few counts of this clone. The V gene is TRBV11-3, the J gene TRBJ1-6; no reliable D call. CDR1 and CDR2 (germline): SGHNT, YENEEA. V lost 2 bases and J 8 bases, leaving 10 bases between the germline ends. The CDR3 sequence is 14 residues long. This chain's CDR3 is CASSLRGLYSPLHF. The DNA for the CDR3 is TGTGCCAGCAGCTTACGAGGGTTGTATTCACCCCTCCACTTT.

In this sample, this clone turned up once. The J gene is TRBJ2-5, the V gene TRBV6-5; the match to TRBD2 covers 8 bases. The J segment lost 1 base and the V segment lost 6 bases, leaving 4 bases of the junction unmatched. Germline V gene sequence: CDR1 MNHEY, CDR2 SVGAGI. The CDR3 sequence is 14 residues long. In nucleotides, the CDR3 is TGTGCCAGCAGCGGACTAGCAGTCCAAGAGACCCAGTACTTC. Its translation is CASSGLAVQETQYF.

The chain couples TRBV28 to TRBJ2-7, with D maybe TRBD2 (6 bases). The CDR3 contains 15 residues. Trimming removed 3 bases from V and 4 bases from J, with 16 bases in between. The V gene's germline CDR1 is MDHEN and CDR2 SYDVKM. The CDR3 DNA reads as TGTGCCAGCAGTTTCCTAGGGACTCAAAAATACGAGCAGTACTTC. Protein sequence: CASSFLGTQKYEQYF.

This chain uses TRBV10-1 with TRBJ2-1; 8 bases line up with TRBD2. The CDR3 totals 16 residues. V trimming: 2 bases; J trimming: 7 bases; junction bases outside the gene matches: 10. CDR1 and CDR2 from the germline V gene are WNHNN and SYGVQD (reference sequence). CDR3 in amino acids: CASSERRGGAVNEQFF. The CDR3 DNA reads TGCGCCAGCAGTGAGAGACGGGGGGGCGCGGTTAATGAGCAGTTCTTC.

This clone turned up a few times. This chain links TRBV10-3 with TRBJ1-1; the D gene is possibly TRBD1 (5 bases). This CDR3 has 14 residues. The ends were cut back, 2 bases at V and 5 bases at J, with 12 bases in the middle. The germline CDR1 and CDR2 sequences are ENHRY and SYGVKD. CDR3 in DNA: TGTGCCATCAGTGAGCAGCAGGGAAGTACTGAAGCTTTCTTT. Its translation: CAISEQQGSTEAFF.

This chain uses TRBV19 with TRBJ2-7, with D perhaps matching TRBD1 or TRBD2 (5 bases each). CDR3 length equals 14 residues. V was trimmed by 6 bases and J by 2 bases, leaving 14 bases between them. Germline V gene sequence: CDR1 LNHDA, CDR2 SQIVND (reference sequence). The CDR3 reads CASSQGTGTYEQYF. CDR3 sequence (DNA): TGTGCCAGTAGCCAAGGGACGGGAACCTACGAGCAGTACTTC.

The rearrangement links TRBV19 to TRBJ1-1; 7 nucleotides align to TRBD1. CDR1 is LNHDA and CDR2 is SQIVND in the germline V gene (reference sequence). This CDR3 region has 13 residues. The V segment lost 6 bases and the J segment 6 bases; nucleotides outside the gene matches: 7. The CDR3 DNA sequence: TGTGCCAGTAGAGACGACAGGGACGCTGAAGCTTTCTTT. This encodes CASRDDRDAEAFF.

J is TRBJ2-5 and V is TRBV19, with D tentatively TRBD1 (6 bases). Looked up from germline, CDR1 is LNHDA and CDR2 is SQIVND (reference sequence). Trimming took 1 base from V and 0 from J, leaving 9 bases between them. The CDR3 spans 15 residues. CDR3 loop: CASSIGGTHQETQYF. The CDR3, as DNA: TGTGCCAGTAGTATAGGTGGGACACACCAAGAGACCCAGTACTTC.

V and J are TRBV2 and TRBJ1-1; D not resolved. V was shortened by 8 bases and J by 0 bases, with 13 bases between the two germline ends. Germline loops: CDR1 SNHLY, CDR2 FYNNEI. This CDR3 has 14 amino acids. The CDR3 DNA reads as TGTGCCAGCTATGTCGGTGTGCTGAACACTGAAGCTTTCTTT. Translation: CASYVGVLNTEAFF.

The CDR3, as DNA: TGTGCCAGCAGCGTAGGGGGGACAGGGCTCTCTGGAAACACCATATATTTT. Translated, it gives CASSVGGTGLSGNTIYF. The genes are TRBV9 and TRBJ1-3; the match to TRBD1 covers 9 bases. Germline V gene sequence: CDR1 SGDLS, CDR2 YYNGEE. J gave up 0 bases and V 0 bases, and 4 bases lay outside the gene matches. The CDR3 length is 17 residues.

This sequence joins TRBV7-9 and TRBJ1-2; D uncertain. The CDR3 is 12 amino acids. V dropped 1 base and J dropped 8 bases, with 8 bases sitting between them. Germline CDR1 is SEHNR and CDR2 is FQNEAQ (reference sequence). The CDR3 nucleotides read TGTGCCAGCAGCTTAGGGGCCCAAGGCTACACCTTC. As protein: CASSLGAQGYTF.